This is a list of T cell receptor beta chains from one sample in a study of cytomegalovirus exposure and HLA in healthy donors. Clones were sequenced by immunoSEQ multiplex PCR, and TCRdb holds only the in-frame ones, with some missing. The table has under 200,000 clones, about 80% seen once. The sample comprised PBMCs. These receptors were collected from a woman aged 50 to 60 in good health and CMV-seronegative. The CDR3 runs from the conserved cysteine through the conserved F or W. D genes are given only for firm matches. A clone size is listed for some rows: how often the clone was seen (once, few, many), or a class if it is expanded.

>TRBJ1-1|TRBV19|NA|few
TGTGCCAGTAGGGGGCGGGGGGATGCGATTACTGAAGCTTTCTTT
CASRGRGDAITEAFF
>TRBJ2-2|TRBV6-4|TRBD2|NA
TGTGCCAGCAGTGCCGGGACTAGCGACACCGGGGAGCTGTTTTTT
CASSAGTSDTGELFF
>TRBJ2-1|TRBV29-1|TRBD2|NA
TGCAGCGTTGTAGGCGGGGGGGCCTACAATGAGCAGTTCTTC
CSVVGGGAYNEQFF
>TRBJ2-4|TRBV7-9|NA|once
TGTGCCAGCAGCCCTGTGGACAGCACCAAAAACATTCAGTACTTC
CASSPVDSTKNIQYF
>TRBJ1-1|TRBV10-3|NA|NA
TGTGCCATTTCGCAAGACAGTCGTCCGTTTCCTGAAGCTTTCTTT
CAISQDSRPFPEAFF
>TRBJ2-7|TRBV28|TRBD2|NA
TGTGCCAGCAGTTTACGCGGGAGTGTCACCGAGCAGTACTTC
CASSLRGSVTEQYF
>TRBJ2-7|TRBV4-1|NA|NA
TGCGCCAGCAGCCAGTCGCTAACCTACGAGCAGTACTTC
CASSQSLTYEQYF
>TRBJ2-7|TRBV7-8|NA|NA
TGTGCCAGCAGCATATACAGGGACGAGCAGTACTTC
CASSIYRDEQYF
>TRBJ2-1|TRBV7-3|NA|NA
TGTGCCACCGGACCGGGATCCTCCCAAGGGGAGCAGTTCTTC
CATGPGSSQGEQFF
>TRBJ1-5|TRBV7-9|NA|NA
TGTGCCAGCAGCTTAGGGGAGGGGTATAGCAATCAGCCCCAGCATTTT
CASSLGEGYSNQPQHF
>TRBJ1-1|TRBV7-2|NA|NA
TGTGCCAGCAGCCCTAGGGGGAGGAACACTGAAGCTTTCTTT
CASSPRGRNTEAFF
>TRBJ2-7|TRBV7-8|TRBD2|NA
TGTGCCAGCAGCAACCGGGGGGGGGTAACCTACGAGCAGTACTTC
CASSNRGGVTYEQYF
>TRBJ2-2|TRBV7-9|NA|NA
TGTGCCAGCAGCTTGTCTCTGACCGGGGAGCTGTTTTTT
CASSLSLTGELFF
>TRBJ2-2|TRBV19|NA|once
TGTGCCAGTAGCCCCCAGAACACCGGGGAGCTGTTTTTT
CASSPQNTGELFF
>TRBJ2-1|TRBV2|NA|NA
TGTGCCAGCCTCCGGTCGGAGGGCCCGAATGAGCAGTTCTTC
CASLRSEGPNEQFF
>TRBJ2-7|TRBV11-3|NA|once
TGTGCCAGCAGCGTTACAGGCTCCTACGAGCAGTACTTC
CASSVTGSYEQYF
>TRBJ2-1|TRBV11-2|NA|NA
TGTGCCAGCAGCTCAGCCTACAATGAGCAGTTCTTC
CASSSAYNEQFF
>TRBJ2-7|TRBV30|TRBD1|NA
TGTGCCTGGGGGGGACAGGGGGGTACCTACGAGCAGTACTTC
CAWGGQGGTYEQYF
>TRBJ1-1|TRBV7-2|NA|NA
TGTGCCAGCAGCTTTTCGACTGACACTGAAGCTTTCTTT
CASSFSTDTEAFF
>TRBJ2-1|TRBV19|NA|NA
TGTGCCAGTAGTCATATTGGTAGCTCCTACAATGAGCAGTTCTTC
CASSHIGSSYNEQFF
>TRBJ1-2|TRBV6-5|TRBD1|NA
TGTGCCAGCAGTGGGACAGGGGGTTTCTATGGCTACACCTTC
CASSGTGGFYGYTF
>TRBJ2-3|TRBV7-2|TRBD2|NA
TGTGCCAGCAGCTTAAACGTAGCGGGGCTGGCAGATACGCAGTATTTT
CASSLNVAGLADTQYF
>TRBJ2-5|TRBV5-8|NA|NA
TGTGCCAGCAGCTTGTATAGAGTCCAAGAGACCCAGTACTTC
CASSLYRVQETQYF
>TRBJ2-1|TRBV11-3|NA|few
TGTGCCAGCAGCTTCGGCCAGGGTTCGAACAATGAGCAGTTCTTC
CASSFGQGSNNEQFF
>TRBJ2-7|TRBV15|NA|NA
TGTGCCACCAGCAGAGATATCGCAGGGGCCAACTACGAGCAGTACTTC
CATSRDIAGANYEQYF
>TRBJ1-4|TRBV9|NA|few
TGTGCCAGCAGCGTAGGTCAGGGCGCAACTAATGAAAAACTGTTTTTT
CASSVGQGATNEKLFF
>TRBJ2-7|TRBV5-5|NA|few
TGTGCCAGCAGCACCCGGGACACAGTCCGGCGGCTGGAGCAGTACTTC
CASSTRDTVRRLEQYF
>TRBJ2-7|TRBV5-4|NA|NA
TGTGCCAGCAGTTCTCTGTCCGCGGGCAGATACGAGCAGTACTTC
CASSSLSAGRYEQYF
>TRBJ1-1|TRBV11-2|NA|NA
TGTGCCAGCAGCTTCGACATGAACACTGAAGCTTTCTTT
CASSFDMNTEAFF
>TRBJ1-4|TRBV19|NA|once
TGTGCCCCCTTCCCCAATCAGGGGCCGGGTGAAAAACTGTTTTTT
CAPFPNQGPGEKLFF
>TRBJ1-4|TRBV9|TRBD1|NA
TGTGCCAGCAGCCAAAAGGACAGGGGGACATTGGGTGGCGGAAAACTGTTTTTT
CASSQKDRGTLGGGKLFF
>TRBJ2-1|TRBV10-3|TRBD1|NA
TGTGCCATCAGTGAACACCGGACAGGGGTTTACAATGAGCAGTTCTTC
CAISEHRTGVYNEQFF
>TRBJ2-1|TRBV4-2|NA|NA
TGTGCCAGCAGCCCCCCGACTTCCTACAATGAGCAGTTCTTC
CASSPPTSYNEQFF
>TRBJ2-7|TRBV5-1|NA|NA
TGCGCCAGCAGCTTGGATACGAGCTCCTACGAGCAGTACTTC
CASSLDTSSYEQYF
>TRBJ1-2|TRBV6-5|NA|NA
TGTGCCAGCAGCAATCAAGGGGCGCTCGGCTACACCTTC
CASSNQGALGYTF
>TRBJ1-1|TRBV5-4|NA|NA
TGTGCCAGCAGCCTGCCCGCCAGAGGGAACACTGAAGCTTTCTTT
CASSLPARGNTEAFF
>TRBJ1-1|TRBV29-1|NA|NA
TGCAGCGTTGAACAGGGGTGGGACACTGAAGCTTTCTTT
CSVEQGWDTEAFF
>TRBJ2-1|TRBV7-9|TRBD2|NA
TGTGCCAGCAGCTCCCGATTAGGGGGACTAGCGGGGACATACAATGAGCAGTTCTTC
CASSSRLGGLAGTYNEQFF
>TRBJ2-2|TRBV11-3|NA|NA
TGTGCCAGCAGCTTTAGATTAGACACCGGGGAGCTGTTTTTT
CASSFRLDTGELFF
>TRBJ1-5|TRBV19|TRBD1|NA
TGTGCCAGTAGTAGGGGGACAGGGTCGGAACAGCCCCAGCATTTT
CASSRGTGSEQPQHF
>TRBJ1-1|TRBV9|NA|NA
TGTGCCAGCAGCGTATTAGAGGGAGTGAACACTGAAGCTTTCTTT
CASSVLEGVNTEAFF
>TRBJ1-4|TRBV9|NA|NA
TGTGCCAGCAGCGCCGGACTTAAAACTAATGAAAAACTGTTTTTT
CASSAGLKTNEKLFF
>TRBJ1-1|TRBV19|TRBD1|NA
TGTGCCAGTAGTGCCTCGCCGGACAGGGGTGCAACCGAAGCTTTCTTT
CASSASPDRGATEAFF
>TRBJ1-1|TRBV28|TRBD1|NA
TGTGCCAGTCAAGGAGGGGGGGACAGGGCCGTTAACACTGAAGCTTTCTTT
CASQGGGDRAVNTEAFF